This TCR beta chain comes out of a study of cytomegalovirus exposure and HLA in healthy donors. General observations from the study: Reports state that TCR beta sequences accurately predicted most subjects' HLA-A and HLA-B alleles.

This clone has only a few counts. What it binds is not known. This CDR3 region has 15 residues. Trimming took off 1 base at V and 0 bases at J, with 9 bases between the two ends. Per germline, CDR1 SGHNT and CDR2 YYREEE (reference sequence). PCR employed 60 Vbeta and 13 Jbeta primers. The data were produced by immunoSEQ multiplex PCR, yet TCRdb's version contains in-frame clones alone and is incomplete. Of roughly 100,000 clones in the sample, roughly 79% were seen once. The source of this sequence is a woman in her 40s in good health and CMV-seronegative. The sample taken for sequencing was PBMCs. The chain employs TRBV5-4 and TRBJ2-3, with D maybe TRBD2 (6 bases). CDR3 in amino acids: CASSLPGTSTDTQYF. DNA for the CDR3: TGTGCCAGCAGCTTGCCCGGGACTAGCACAGATACGCAGTATTTT.